This T cell receptor (beta chain) comes out of a study of blood T cell repertoires in COVID-19. Patients of the Seattle cohort, enrolled during active infection, were followed longitudinally. Germline V lookup: CDR1 MNHEY, CDR2 SMNVEV (reference sequence). CDR3 length: 15 residues. The germline V and J ends were trimmed by 3 bases and 5 bases, with 13 bases remaining between them. Data came from immunoSEQ multiplex PCR; TCRdb stores just in-frame clones and leaves some out. The table records around 270,000 clones, more than 85% of them present only once. The gene calls are TRBV27 and TRBJ2-2; a weak D match, TRBD2 (5 bases). The sequencing input was peripheral blood. The receptor was isolated from a person aged 18-29 years with COVID-19, enrolled during active disease. The CDR3 DNA sequence: TGTGCCAGCAGTTTCAACAGCGGAAGGACCGGGGAGCTGTTTTTT. Protein: CASSFNSGRTGELFF.